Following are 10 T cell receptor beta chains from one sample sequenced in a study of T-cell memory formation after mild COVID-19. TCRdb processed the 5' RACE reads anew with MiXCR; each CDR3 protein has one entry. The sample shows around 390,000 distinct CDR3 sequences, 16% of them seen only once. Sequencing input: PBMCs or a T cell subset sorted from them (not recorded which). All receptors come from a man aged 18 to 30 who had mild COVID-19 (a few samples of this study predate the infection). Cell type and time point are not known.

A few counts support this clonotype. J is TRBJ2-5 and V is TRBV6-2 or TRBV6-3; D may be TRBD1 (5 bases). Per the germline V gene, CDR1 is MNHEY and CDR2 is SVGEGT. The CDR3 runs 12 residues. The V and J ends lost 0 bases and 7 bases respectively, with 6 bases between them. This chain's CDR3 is CASSYSRGTQYF. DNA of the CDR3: TGTGCCAGCAGTTACTCAAGGGGGACCCAGTACTTC.

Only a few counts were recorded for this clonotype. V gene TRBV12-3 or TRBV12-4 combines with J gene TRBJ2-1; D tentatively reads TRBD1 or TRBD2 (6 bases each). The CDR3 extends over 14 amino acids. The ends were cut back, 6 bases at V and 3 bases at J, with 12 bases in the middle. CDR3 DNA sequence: TGTGCCAGCAGGGGGGGCTTGGTCTACAATGAGCAGTTCTTC. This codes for CASRGGLVYNEQFF.

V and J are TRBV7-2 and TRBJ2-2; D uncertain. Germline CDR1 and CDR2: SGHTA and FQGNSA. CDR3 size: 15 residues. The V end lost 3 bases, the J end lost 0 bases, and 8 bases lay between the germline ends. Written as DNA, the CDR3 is TGTGCCAGCAGCTTTCGGCAATCGAACACCGGGGAGCTGTTTTTT. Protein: CASSFRQSNTGELFF.

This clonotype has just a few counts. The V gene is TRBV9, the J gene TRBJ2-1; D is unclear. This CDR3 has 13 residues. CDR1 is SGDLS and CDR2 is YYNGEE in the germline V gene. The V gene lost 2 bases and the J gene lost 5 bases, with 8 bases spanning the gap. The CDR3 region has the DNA TGTGCCAGCAGCGTGCCGGGCAACAATGAGCAGTTCTTC. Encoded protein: CASSVPGNNEQFF. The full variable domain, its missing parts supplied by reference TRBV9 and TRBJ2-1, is DSGVTQTPKHLITATGQRVTLRCSPRSGDLSVYWYQQSLDQGLQFLIQYYNGEERAKGNILERFSAQQFPDLHSELNLSSLELGDSALYFCASSVPGNNEQFFGPGTRLTVL.

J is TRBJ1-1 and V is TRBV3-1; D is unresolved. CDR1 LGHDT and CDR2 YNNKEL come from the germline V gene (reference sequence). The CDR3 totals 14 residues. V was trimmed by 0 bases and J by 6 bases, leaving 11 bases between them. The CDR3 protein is CASSQDLRPSEAFF. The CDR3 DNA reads TGTGCCAGCAGCCAAGATCTAAGGCCATCTGAAGCTTTCTTT.

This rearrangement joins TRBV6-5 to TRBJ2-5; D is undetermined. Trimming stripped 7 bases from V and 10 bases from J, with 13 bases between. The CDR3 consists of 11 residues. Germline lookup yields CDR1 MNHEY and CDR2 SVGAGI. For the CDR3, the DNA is TGTGCCAGCACGGACCTGGTTATCCAGTACTTC. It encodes CASTDLVIQYF.

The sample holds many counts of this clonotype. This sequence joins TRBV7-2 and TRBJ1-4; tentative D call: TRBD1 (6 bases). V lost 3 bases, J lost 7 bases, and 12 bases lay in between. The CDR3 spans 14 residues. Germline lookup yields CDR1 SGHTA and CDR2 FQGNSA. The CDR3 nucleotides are TGTGCCAGCAGCTTTAGTCGACAGGTTGAAAAACTGTTTTTT. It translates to CASSFSRQVEKLFF.

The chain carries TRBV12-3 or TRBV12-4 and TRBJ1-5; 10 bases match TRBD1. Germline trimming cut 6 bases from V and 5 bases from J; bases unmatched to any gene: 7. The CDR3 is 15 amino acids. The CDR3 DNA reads TGTGCCAGCAGCACGGGACAGGGGCTATATCAGCCCCAGCATTTT. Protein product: CASSTGQGLYQPQHF.

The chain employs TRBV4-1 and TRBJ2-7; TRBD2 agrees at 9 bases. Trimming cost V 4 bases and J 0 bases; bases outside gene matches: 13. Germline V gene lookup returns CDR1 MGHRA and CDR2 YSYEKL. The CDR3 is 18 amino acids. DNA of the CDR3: TGCGCCAGCAGCCTCGGGAGGATGGGGCGGGGGGGCTCCTACGAGCAGTACTTC. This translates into CASSLGRMGRGGSYEQYF.

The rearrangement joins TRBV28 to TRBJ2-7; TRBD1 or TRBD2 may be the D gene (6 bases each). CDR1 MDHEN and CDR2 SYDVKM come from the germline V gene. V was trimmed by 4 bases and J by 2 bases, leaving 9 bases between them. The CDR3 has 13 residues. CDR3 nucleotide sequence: TGTGCCAGCAGTTCGGGGGCCCCCTACGAGCAGTACGTC. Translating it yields CASSSGAPYEQYV.